The 20 T cell receptor beta chains in this list originate from one sample, sequenced in a study of chemoradiotherapy in HPV16-positive cancers. The method was immunoSEQ multiplex PCR; TCRdb's version includes in-frame clones alone and lacks a portion of them. The table has approximately 5,600 clones, about 74% seen once; the top ten hold about 9%. This material consisted of tumor tissue, taken from a patient who underwent chemoradiotherapy. These receptors all stem from a human donor with HPV-associated anogenital cancer.

This chain links TRBV11-2 with TRBJ2-7; D call uncertain. This CDR3 is 15 amino acids long. Trimming removed 5 bases from V and 7 bases from J, with 21 bases in between. Per the germline V gene, CDR1 is SGHAT and CDR2 is FQNNGV. The CDR3 reads CASSPTGQSHEEQYF. CDR3 in DNA: TGTGCCAGCAGCCCTACCGGGCAGTCCCATGAGGAGCAGTACTTC.

The chain has TRBV9 and TRBJ2-5; D not certain. Germline CDR1 and CDR2: SGDLS and YYNGEE. The CDR3 spans 11 residues. The ends were cut back, 4 bases at V and 5 bases at J, with 6 bases in the middle. The CDR3 DNA reads as TGTGCCAGCAGCCCCTGGGAGACCCAGTACTTC. It codes for CASSPWETQYF.

The chain has TRBV6-4 and TRBJ2-1; 10 positions agree with TRBD2. V lost 2 bases to trimming and J lost 8 bases; unmatched junction nucleotides: 6. The CDR3 length is 15 residues. Looked up from germline, CDR1 is MRHNA and CDR2 is SNTAGT. This chain's CDR3 is CASSDRSSGSDEQFF. The CDR3 nucleotides read TGTGCCAGCAGTGACCGGTCTAGCGGGAGCGATGAGCAGTTCTTC.

This chain uses TRBV7-9 with TRBJ1-4; TRBD1 agrees at 12 bases. The junction had 11 bases not matched to a gene; V was cut back by 1 base and J by 5 bases. Germline V lookup: CDR1 SEHNR, CDR2 FQNEAQ (reference sequence). CDR3 length equals 19 residues. CDR3 protein: CASSLVGTGGPTRNEKLFF. CDR3 coding DNA: TGTGCCAGCAGCTTAGTGGGGACAGGGGGCCCTACTAGGAATGAAAAACTGTTTTTT.

CDR3 in amino acids: CASSTDRGLGTDTQYF. The CDR3 bases are TGCGCCAGCAGCACCGACAGGGGGTTGGGAACAGATACGCAGTATTTT. The chain combines TRBV4-1 with TRBJ2-3, with 9 bases that match TRBD1. Germline assignment: CDR1 MGHRA and CDR2 YSYEKL. Losses at the gene ends were 5 bases for V and 3 bases for J; bases not matched to a gene: 9. The CDR3 runs 16 residues.

V and J are TRBV29-1 and TRBJ2-2; 7 nucleotides agree with TRBD1. The CDR3 runs 14 residues. Germline CDR1 SQVTM, CDR2 ANQGSEA. J was trimmed by 2 bases and V by 5 bases; bases with no gene match: 5. CDR3 nucleotide sequence: TGCAGCGTTCCGGGGACAGCTAACACCGGGGAGCTGTTTTTT. Translating gives CSVPGTANTGELFF.

This clone has only a few counts. The chain combines TRBV7-9 with TRBJ2-7; D remains unclear. The germline V and J ends were trimmed by 5 bases and 4 bases, with 6 bases remaining between them. Germline V CDR1 and CDR2: SEHNR, FQNEAQ (reference sequence). This CDR3 has 11 residues. CDR3 sequence (DNA): TGTGCCAGCAGCCTAAAATACGAGCAGTACTTC. Amino acid sequence: CASSLKYEQYF. The variable domain in full, completed from reference TRBV7-9 and TRBJ2-7, reads DTGVSQNPRHKITKRGQNVTFRCDPISEHNRLYWYRQTLGQGPEFLTYFQNEAQLEKSRLLSDRFSAERPKGSFSTLEIQRTEQGDSAMYLCASSLKYEQYFGPGTRLTVT.

V is TRBV15 and J is TRBJ1-5, with a tentative D call TRBD1 (6 bases). The V gene lost 3 bases and the J gene lost 6 bases, with 24 bases spanning the gap. CDR1 is LNHNV and CDR2 is YYDKDF in the germline V gene (reference sequence). This CDR3 spans 18 amino acids. This CDR3 is CATSSVILVGGITQPQHF. The CDR3 DNA is TGTGCCACCAGCAGTGTTATCCTGGTAGGGGGGATAACTCAGCCCCAGCATTTT.

The CDR3 loop reads CATDRALGYGYTF. DNA of the CDR3: TGTGCCACGGACAGGGCTCTTGGGTATGGCTACACCTTC. The gene calls are TRBV19 and TRBJ1-2; 8 bases agree with TRBD1. This CDR3 has 13 amino acids. CDR1 and CDR2 (germline): LNHDA, SQIVND (reference sequence). V trimming: 10 bases; J trimming: 5 bases; junction bases outside the gene matches: 9.

The V and J genes are TRBV29-1 and TRBJ1-1; TRBD1 is a possible D gene (5 bases). This CDR3 region has 12 residues. Germline assignment: CDR1 SQVTM and CDR2 ANQGSEA. Trimming removed 7 bases at V and 6 bases at J, with 15 bases between. CDR3 residues: CSGGSRVAEAFF. The CDR3 bases are TGCAGCGGGGGGTCTAGGGTGGCTGAAGCTTTCTTT. The variable domain in full, completed from reference TRBV29-1 and TRBJ1-1, reads SAVISQKPSRDICQRGTSLTIQCQVDSQVTMMFWYRQQPGQSLTLIATANQGSEATYESGFVIDKFPISRPNLTFSTLTVSNMSPEDSSIYLCSGGSRVAEAFFGQGTRLTVV.

This sequence joins TRBV5-1 and TRBJ2-1; D is unclear. This CDR3 has 16 residues. Germline V gives CDR1 SGHRS, CDR2 YFSETQ. V dropped 3 bases and J dropped 4 bases, with 17 bases sitting between them. CDR3 amino acids: CASSSPTPSIYNEQFF. The CDR3 region has the DNA TGCGCCAGCAGCTCCCCGACTCCCTCCATATACAATGAGCAGTTCTTC.

The V gene is TRBV5-1, the J gene TRBJ2-7; TRBD1 aligns across 7 bases. This CDR3 comprises 15 residues. With V trimmed by 4 bases and J by 2 bases, 9 bases remained unmatched. The germline V gene encodes CDR1 SGHRS and CDR2 YFSETQ. CDR3: CASSPLHGTAYEQYF. CDR3 nucleotide sequence: TGCGCCAGCAGCCCGCTACACGGGACAGCCTACGAGCAGTACTTC.

V usage is TRBV25-1 and J usage is TRBJ1-4; D possibly corresponds to TRBD1 (6 bases). V lost 4 bases to trimming and J lost 3 bases, with 15 bases between them. The CDR3 covers 16 residues. Germline V gene lookup returns CDR1 MGHDK and CDR2 SYGVNS. CDR3 in amino acids: CASSAHVRGANEKLFF. The CDR3 DNA is TGTGCCAGCAGTGCGCATGTCAGGGGAGCTAATGAAAAACTGTTTTTT.

The V and J genes are TRBV2 and TRBJ1-4; no firm D call. The CDR3 loop spans 14 amino acids. Germline loops: CDR1 SNHLY, CDR2 FYNNEI. Trimming removed 2 bases at V and 6 bases at J, with 10 bases between. The CDR3 DNA reads as TGTGCCAGCAGTGAACCTGATAGGGATGAAAAACTGTTTTTT. Its translation: CASSEPDRDEKLFF.

This chain links TRBV5-8 with TRBJ2-3, with 8 bases aligning to TRBD2. J gave up 0 bases and V 4 bases, and 13 bases lay outside the gene matches. CDR1 is SGHTS and CDR2 is YDEGEE in the germline V gene. The CDR3 totals 18 residues. This CDR3 reads CASSPLAAKYTSTDTQYF. In nucleotides, the CDR3 is TGTGCCAGCAGCCCACTAGCGGCCAAATACACTAGCACAGATACGCAGTATTTT.

The V and J genes are TRBV27 and TRBJ2-1; 10 nucleotides align to TRBD2. The CDR3 covers 17 residues. Looked up from germline, CDR1 is MNHEY and CDR2 is SMNVEV (reference sequence). Trimming at V came to 5 bases and at J to 2 bases, leaving 9 bases not matched to a gene. Here the CDR3 DNA reads TGTGCCAGCAGTCCGACCCAGCGGGAGGGTACCTACAATGAGCAGTTCTTC. It specifies CASSPTQREGTYNEQFF.

The chain recombines TRBV7-8 with TRBJ1-1; TRBD1 matches 11 bases. This CDR3 is 19 amino acids long. V lost 2 bases to trimming and J lost 1 base; unmatched junction nucleotides: 12. Germline lookup yields CDR1 SGHVS and CDR2 FQNEAQ. CDR3 DNA: TGTGCCAGCAGCTTACGGGACAGGGGGTTTGATAAGTGGAACACTGAAGCTTTCTTT. This codes for CASSLRDRGFDKWNTEAFF.

V gene TRBV11-2 combines with J gene TRBJ2-3; D may be TRBD2 (5 bases). The CDR3 spans 16 residues. Trimming took off 5 bases at V and 1 base at J, with 16 bases between the two ends. CDR1 SGHAT and CDR2 FQNNGV come from the germline V gene. CDR3 protein: CASSPFGRRRTDTQYF. CDR3 nucleotide sequence: TGTGCCAGCAGCCCCTTCGGCCGGAGGCGCACAGATACGCAGTATTTT.

Regarding this clone: Other nucleotide sequences in the sample specify the same CDR3. CDR3 DNA: TGTGCCAGCAGTGAAGGCTGGAACACCGGGGAGCTGTTTTTT. Translated, it gives CASSEGWNTGELFF. The chain combines TRBV6-4 with TRBJ2-2; D unresolved. This CDR3 region has 14 residues. From germline, CDR1 is MRHNA and CDR2 SNTAGT. V dropped 3 bases and J dropped 1 base, with 6 bases sitting between them.

The chain uses TRBV6-4 and TRBJ1-3; the D is unclear. Between the trimmed V and J ends, which lost 2 bases and 0 bases, there was a span of 14 bases. Germline values: CDR1 MRHNA, CDR2 SNTAGT. The CDR3 loop spans 17 amino acids. CDR3: CASSDRTPMSSGNTIYF. CDR3 nucleotide sequence: TGTGCCAGCAGTGACAGGACTCCTATGAGCTCTGGAAACACCATATATTTT.